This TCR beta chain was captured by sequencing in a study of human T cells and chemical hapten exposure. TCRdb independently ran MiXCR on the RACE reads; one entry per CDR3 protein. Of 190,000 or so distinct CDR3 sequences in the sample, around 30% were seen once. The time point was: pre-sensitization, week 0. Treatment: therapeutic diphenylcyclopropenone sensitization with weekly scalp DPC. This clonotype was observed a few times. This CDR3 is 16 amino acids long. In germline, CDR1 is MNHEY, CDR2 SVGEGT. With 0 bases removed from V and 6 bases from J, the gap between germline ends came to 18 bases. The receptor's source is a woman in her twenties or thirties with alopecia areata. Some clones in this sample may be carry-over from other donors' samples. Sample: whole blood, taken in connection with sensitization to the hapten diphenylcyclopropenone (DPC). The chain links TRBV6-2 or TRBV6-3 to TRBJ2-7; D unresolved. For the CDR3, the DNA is TGTGCCAGCAGTTACTCACCAACCCTGGGCCCTTTCGAGCAGTACTTC. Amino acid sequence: CASSYSPTLGPFEQYF.